This TCR beta chain was sequenced for a study of blood T cell repertoires in COVID-19 (dated by TCRdb to 2018 to 2020). Some background on the complete study: The collaborator samples originated in the United States, Italy and Spain and spanned the acute and convalescent phases of COVID-19. The material from the prospective study consisted of cDNA or gDNA derived from T cells, B-cell-depleted T cells, or PBMCs. Subjects who had been exposed to COVID-19, were actively infected with it, or had recovered from it provided the deeply sampled blood TCRbeta repertoires that made up the dataset. The repertoires were released in a freely available public database meant as a resource for research on the immune response to SARS-CoV-2. Samples came from the ongoing ImmuneRACE study (first 160 participants) plus 1,254 subjects from 6 global collaborators. Sample metadata almost always included a de-identified subject ID, COVID-19 status, age in years and sex. HLA class I and class II types, where available, came from metadata supplied by the sample provider rather than from assay-based typing.

Participants in the prospective study were aged roughly 18 to 100 years, lived in about two dozen United States geographic areas, and enrolled through a virtual design. In the prospective study, participants were assigned to cohorts based on the clinical history participants reported in a screening survey and a study questionnaire. Recovered participants in ImmuneRACE Cohort 3 were defined by two consecutive negative NP/OP PCR tests, clearance by a healthcare professional, or resolution of symptoms. Each participant in the prospective study had whole blood, serum and a nasopharyngeal or oropharyngeal swab collected by mobile phlebotomists. Prospective study participants could optionally give additional blood draws and questionnaires over an approximately two-month period. Before DNA extraction, prospective study blood samples were shipped either frozen or at room temperature. Trimming costs V 10 bases and J 6 bases, and their ends lie 21 bases apart. CDR1 and CDR2 (ENHRY, SYGVKD) derive from the germline V gene. The CDR3 contains 14 residues, cysteine and phenylalanine counted. The sequence is cut down to CDR3 DNA, 42 bases in frame from base 1.

The full study reports these points: The amount of clinical and demographic metadata varied by source and participant and was provided uncurated.

TCRbeta CDR3 regions were amplified from genomic DNA using the immunoSEQ Assay, a bias-controlled multiplex PCR. Per the original workflow: The number of nucleated cells in each sample was estimated from the amplification of reference gene primers within the assay. To quantify the absolute abundance of each unique TCRbeta CDR3 rearrangement, sequence reads were collapsed and filtered. For each sample, productive Simpson clonality was calculated as the square root of Simpson's diversity index across productive rearrangements. TCRdb mirrors the immuneACCESS table, restricted to in-frame sequences. Some clones are absent from its copies; in checked studies, under half trace to an unresolved V gene, and the reason for the others is unknown. The D gene and trimming were derived from the DNA, and the V and J assignments and clone size from that table. A total of 250,000 to 300,000 clones appear in this sample, approximately 83% of them only once. Around 3.6% of the sample is held by the ten biggest clonotypes.

As regards this clone: Its antigen is still unknown. No qualities accompany the bases; no much larger clone lies one base away.

This receptor was obtained from a middle-aged man who had recovered from COVID-19. The sequence is built from TRBV10-3 and TRBJ1-1; 5 matching bases give a weak D call of TRBD1. Sequencing was done on a sample of PBMCs or T cells enriched from blood (not recorded which). This receptor carries the CDR3 CATNNIQGPPEAFF. The bases are TGTGCCACCAACAACATTCAGGGTCCCCCTGAAGCTTTCTTT.